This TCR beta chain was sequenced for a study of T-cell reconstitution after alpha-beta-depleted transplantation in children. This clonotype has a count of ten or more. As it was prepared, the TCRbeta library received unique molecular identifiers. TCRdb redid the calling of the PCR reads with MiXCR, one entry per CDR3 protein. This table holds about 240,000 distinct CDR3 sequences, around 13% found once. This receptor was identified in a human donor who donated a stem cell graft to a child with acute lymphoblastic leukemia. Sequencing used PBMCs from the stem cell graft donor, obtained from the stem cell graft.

In nucleotides, the CDR3 is TGTGCCAGCAGTTTTTTATCCCTTGACAGGGAGCATAACTATGGCTACACCTTC. The encoded protein is CASSFLSLDREHNYGYTF. The chain joins TRBV27 to TRBJ1-2; 7 nucleotides agree with TRBD1. CDR1 and CDR2 (germline): MNHEY, SMNVEV (reference sequence). The CDR3 is 18 amino acids. With V trimmed by 3 bases and J by 1 base, 14 bases remained unmatched.